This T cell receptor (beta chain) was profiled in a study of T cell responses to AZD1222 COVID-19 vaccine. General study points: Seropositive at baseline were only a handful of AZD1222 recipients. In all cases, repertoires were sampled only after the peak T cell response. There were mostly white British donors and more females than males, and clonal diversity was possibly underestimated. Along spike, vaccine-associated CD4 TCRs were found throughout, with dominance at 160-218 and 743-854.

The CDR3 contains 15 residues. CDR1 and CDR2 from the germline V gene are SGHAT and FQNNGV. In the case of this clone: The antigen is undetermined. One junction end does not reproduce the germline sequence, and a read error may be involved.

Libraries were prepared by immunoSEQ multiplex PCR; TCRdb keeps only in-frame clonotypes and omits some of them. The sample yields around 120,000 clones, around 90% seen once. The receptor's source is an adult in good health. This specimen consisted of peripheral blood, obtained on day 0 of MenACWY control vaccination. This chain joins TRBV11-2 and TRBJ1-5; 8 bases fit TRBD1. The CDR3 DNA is TGTGCCAGCAGCGTAGACAGGGGAGGCAATCAGCCCCAGCATTTT. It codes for CASSVDRGGNQPQHF. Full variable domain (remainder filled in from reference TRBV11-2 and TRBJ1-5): EAGVAQSPRYKIIEKRQSVAFWCNPISGHATLYWYQQILGQGPKLLIQFQNNGVVDDSQLPKDRFSAERLKGVDSTLKIQPAKLEDSAVYLCASSVDRGGNQPQHFGDGTRLSIL.